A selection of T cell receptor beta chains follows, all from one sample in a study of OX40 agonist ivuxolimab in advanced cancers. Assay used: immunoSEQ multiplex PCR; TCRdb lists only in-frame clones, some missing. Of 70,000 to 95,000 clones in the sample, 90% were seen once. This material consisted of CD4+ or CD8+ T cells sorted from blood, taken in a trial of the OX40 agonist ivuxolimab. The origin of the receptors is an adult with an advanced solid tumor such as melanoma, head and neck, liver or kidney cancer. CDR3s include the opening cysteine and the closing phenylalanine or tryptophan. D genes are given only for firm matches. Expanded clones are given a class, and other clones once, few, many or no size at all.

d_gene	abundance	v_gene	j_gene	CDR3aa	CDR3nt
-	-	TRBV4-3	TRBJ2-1	CASSQGFTGGRANEQFF	TGCGCCAGCAGCCAGGGATTCACAGGAGGGCGAGCAAATGAGCAGTTCTTC
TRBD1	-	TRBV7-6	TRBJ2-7	CASSGGQGGEQYF	TGTGCCAGCAGCGGGGGACAGGGAGGCGAGCAGTACTTC
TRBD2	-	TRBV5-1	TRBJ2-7	CASSLGGLAGGLYEQYF	TGCGCCAGCAGCTTGGGGGGACTAGCGGGAGGTCTCTACGAGCAGTACTTC
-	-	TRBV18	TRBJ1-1	CASSLGGDTEAFF	TGTGCCAGCTCCTTGGGAGGGGACACTGAAGCTTTCTTT
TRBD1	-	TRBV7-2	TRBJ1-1	CASSLQTGRWFTEAFF	TGTGCCAGCAGCTTACAGACAGGGAGGTGGTTCACTGAAGCTTTCTTT
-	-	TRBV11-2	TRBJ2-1	CASSLSMNPQFF	TGTGCCAGCAGCTTAAGTATGAACCCGCAGTTCTTC
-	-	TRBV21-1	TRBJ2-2	CASSKRGGRSGELFF	TGTGCCAGCAGCAAAAGGGGCGGGAGGAGCGGGGAGCTGTTTTTT
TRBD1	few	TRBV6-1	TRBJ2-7	CASSEFTGVREQYF	TGTGCCAGCAGTGAATTTACAGGGGTGCGCGAGCAGTACTTC
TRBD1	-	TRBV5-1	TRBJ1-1	CASNQGAVGTEAFF	TGCGCCAGCAACCAGGGGGCGGTGGGGACTGAAGCTTTCTTT
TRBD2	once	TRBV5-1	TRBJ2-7	CASSTTSVEGEQYF	TGCGCCAGCAGCACAACTAGCGTTGAAGGCGAGCAGTACTTC
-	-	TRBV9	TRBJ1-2	CASRRNNYGYTF	TGTGCCAGCAGACGTAATAACTATGGCTACACCTTC
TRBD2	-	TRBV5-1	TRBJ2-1	CASSPGGSSYNEQFF	TGCGCCAGCAGCCCGGGGGGGAGCTCCTACAATGAGCAGTTCTTC
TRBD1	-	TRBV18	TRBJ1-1	CASSPGQGRMNTEAFF	TGTGCCAGCTCACCAGGACAGGGGAGGATGAACACTGAAGCTTTCTTT
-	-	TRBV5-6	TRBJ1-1	CASSLIGGMNTEAFF	TGTGCCAGCAGCTTGATAGGGGGAATGAACACTGAAGCTTTCTTT
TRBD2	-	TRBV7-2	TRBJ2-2	CASSSIQRDLGELFF	TGTGCCAGCAGCTCCATCCAGCGGGACCTCGGGGAGCTGTTTTTT
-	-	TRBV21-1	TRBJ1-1	CASSEEVGHTAEAFF	TGTGCCAGCAGCGAAGAGGTAGGGCATACAGCTGAAGCTTTCTTT
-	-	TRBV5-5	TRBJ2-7	CASSLLVGEAEQYF	TGTGCCAGCAGCTTGCTCGTAGGGGAGGCCGAGCAGTACTTC
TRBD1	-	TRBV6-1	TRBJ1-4	CASSEMGQLREKLFF	TGTGCCAGCAGTGAAATGGGACAGCTTCGGGAAAAACTGTTTTTT